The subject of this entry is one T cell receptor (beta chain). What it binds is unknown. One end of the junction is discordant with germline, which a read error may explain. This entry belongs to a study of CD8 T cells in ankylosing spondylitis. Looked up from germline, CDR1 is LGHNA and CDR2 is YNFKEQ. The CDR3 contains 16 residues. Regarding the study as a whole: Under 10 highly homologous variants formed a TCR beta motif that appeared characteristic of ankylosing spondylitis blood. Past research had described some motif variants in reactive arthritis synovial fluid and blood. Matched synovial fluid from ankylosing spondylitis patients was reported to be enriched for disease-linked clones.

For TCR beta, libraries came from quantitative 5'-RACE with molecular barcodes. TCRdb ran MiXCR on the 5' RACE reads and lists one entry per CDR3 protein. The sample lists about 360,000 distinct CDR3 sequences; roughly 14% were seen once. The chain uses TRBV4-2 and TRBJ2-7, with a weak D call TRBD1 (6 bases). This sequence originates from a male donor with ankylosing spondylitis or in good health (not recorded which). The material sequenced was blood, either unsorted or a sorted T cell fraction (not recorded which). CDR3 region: CASSQDGPRGPYEQYF. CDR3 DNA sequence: TGTGCCAGCAGCCAAGATGGTCCCAGGGGCCCCTATGAGCAGTACTTC.